What follows are 20 T cell receptor beta chains derived from one specimen sequenced in a study of T-cell reconstitution after alpha-beta-depleted transplantation in children (dated by TCRdb to about 2016). According to the study, the label for this sample's time point signals: day 60 (about 2 months) after transplantation. According to the study, the label for this sample's treatment or condition signals: allogeneic hematopoietic cell transplantation with graft depleted of TCRalphabeta T cells and CD19 B cells. The library was made by PCR. The sequencer listed for this sample is Illumina HiSeq 2500. TCR libraries were prepared with molecular barcoding, using unique molecular identifiers to normalize TCRbeta repertoire quantification. In TCRdb, the public reads were trimmed at Q25 with fastp and aligned with MiXCR, with productive beta chains retained. Merged by CDR3 protein, the rows form single entries marked with the most common genes and DNA. The sample data list about 19,000 distinct CDR3 sequences, and 10% to 15% of these were observed just once. Of the sample, around 35% is held by the ten largest clones.

Sample: PBMCs, mostly from graft donor cells, taken 60 days after TCRalphabeta/CD19-depleted stem cell transplant. These receptors came from a female patient younger than 10 who had a stem cell transplant for congenital amegakaryocytic thrombocytopenia, so the T cells may come from the graft donor.

The CDR3 coding sequence is TGTGCCACCTGCCTAACGAGTAGCGGGAGCTACGAGCAGTACTTC. Its translation is CATCLTSSGSYEQYF. V gene TRBV3-1 combines with J gene TRBJ2-7, with 9 nucleotides matching TRBD2. With 10 bases clipped from V and 3 bases from J, the junction kept 13 bases outside the gene matches. Germline CDR1 LGHDT, CDR2 YNNKEL (reference sequence). The CDR3 totals 15 residues.

This clonotype was counted many times. The chain joins TRBV18 to TRBJ2-2; D remains unclear. The V gene's germline CDR1 is KGHSH and CDR2 LQKENI. The CDR3 consists of 16 residues. V was cut by 3 bases and J by 4 bases, with 15 bases left in between. This CDR3 reads CASSPFGRQSTGELFF. CDR3 sequence (DNA): TGTGCCAGCTCACCTTTTGGCCGCCAGTCCACCGGGGAGCTGTTTTTT.

Many counts were recorded for this clonotype. J is TRBJ2-3 and V is TRBV5-1; the match to TRBD1 covers 7 bases. The CDR3 sequence is 14 residues long. Trimming cost V 4 bases and J 0 bases; bases outside gene matches: 2. Germline assignment: CDR1 SGHRS and CDR2 YFSETQ. CDR3 bases: TGCGCCAGCAGCGGACAGGCTAGCACAGATACGCAGTATTTT. As protein: CASSGQASTDTQYF.

This clonotype was counted ten times or more. The chain is built from TRBV12-5 and TRBJ1-1; 7 bases align to TRBD1. CDR3 length equals 15 residues. The junction had 13 bases not matched to a gene; V was cut back by 6 bases and J by 6 bases. Germline CDR1 is LGHNT and CDR2 is FRNRAP. The chain's CDR3 is CASGQGGVWLPEAFF. The CDR3 DNA is TGTGCTAGTGGCCAAGGGGGCGTGTGGCTCCCTGAAGCTTTCTTT.

This clonotype is medium-sized (0.01 to 0.1%) within its sample. The rearrangement links TRBV20-1 to TRBJ2-7, with TRBD2 identical over 13 bases. This CDR3 has 17 amino acids. Germline assignment: CDR1 DFQATT and CDR2 SNEGSKA (reference sequence). The V segment lost 1 base and the J segment 6 bases; nucleotides outside the gene matches: 12. This CDR3 is CSARGRVMGLAGSEQYF. In nucleotides, the CDR3 is TGCAGTGCTAGAGGGCGAGTCATGGGACTAGCGGGAAGCGAGCAGTACTTC.

The DNA of the CDR3 is TGTGCTAGTTGCCGGGGGAAGGACACAGATACGCAGTATTTT. Translation gives CASCRGKDTDTQYF. V and J are TRBV12-5 and TRBJ2-3; a possible D gene is TRBD2 (6 bases). The CDR3 covers 14 residues. Germline V lookup: CDR1 LGHNT, CDR2 FRNRAP. V was shortened by 8 bases and J by 2 bases, with 14 bases between the two germline ends.

The sample holds one count of this clonotype. The chain combines TRBV18 with TRBJ2-5, with 7 bases aligning to TRBD2. Germline-derived CDR1 and CDR2 are KGHSH and LQKENI. Trimming cost V 3 bases and J 1 base; bases outside gene matches: 2. The CDR3 has 14 residues. For the CDR3, the DNA is TGTGCCAGCTCACCGGGGAGGGTCCAAGAGACCCAGTACTTC. The encoded protein is CASSPGRVQETQYF.

This clonotype was seen ten or more times. This chain connects TRBV28 to TRBJ1-6; no clear D. V gave up 7 bases and J gave up 3 bases, with 7 bases separating them. The CDR3 runs 13 residues. CDR1 and CDR2 (germline): MDHEN, SYDVKM. The CDR3 sequence is CASTPHYNSPLHF. CDR3 coding DNA: TGTGCCAGCACCCCACACTATAATTCACCCCTCCACTTT.

This clonotype was recorded once. This may be a read error, as it is one base from a much larger clone. The V call is TRBV24-1, the J call TRBJ2-5, with D possibly being TRBD1 (6 bases). The CDR3 totals 16 residues. Per germline, CDR1 KGHDR and CDR2 SFDVKD. CDR3 residues: CATSDSRTEYHETQYF. The CDR3 DNA sequence: TGTGCCACCAGTGATTCACGGACAGAGTACCACGAGACCCAGTACTTC.

The rearrangement links TRBV19 to TRBJ1-1, with D possibly TRBD1 on 5 matching bases. V shed 4 bases and J shed 4 bases, with 19 bases lying between them. The length of the CDR3 is 16 residues. Germline CDR1 is LNHDA and CDR2 is SQIVND (reference sequence). The CDR3 sequence: CASSRLRGDSGTEAFF. CDR3 sequence (DNA): TGTGCCAGTAGTAGGTTGAGGGGAGATAGCGGCACTGAAGCTTTCTTT.

This clonotype was seen many times. This chain connects TRBV29-1 to TRBJ1-2, with D hard to call. The germline gives CDR1 SQVTM, CDR2 ANQGSEA. The CDR3 length is 12 residues. V was cut by 2 bases and J by 2 bases, with 6 bases left in between. This CDR3 reads CSVEPVNYGYTF. The CDR3 nucleotides read TGCAGCGTTGAACCGGTCAACTATGGCTACACCTTC.

Only a few counts were recorded for this clonotype. The chain links TRBV20-1 to TRBJ2-5; tentatively, D is TRBD1 or TRBD2 (6 bases each). With 1 base removed from V and 5 bases from J, the gap between germline ends came to 14 bases. The CDR3 has 14 residues. The germline gives CDR1 DFQATT, CDR2 SNEGSKA (reference sequence). CDR3 protein: CSARGGAVWETQYF. CDR3 DNA: TGCAGTGCTAGAGGGGGGGCAGTGTGGGAGACCCAGTACTTC.

This clonotype was seen many times. The chain couples TRBV11-2 to TRBJ2-7; D gene unclear. The germline V gene encodes CDR1 SGHAT and CDR2 FQNNGV. The CDR3 runs to 12 residues. Trimming took off 5 bases at V and 2 bases at J, with 7 bases between the two ends. This CDR3 reads CASSLLTYEQYF. In DNA, the CDR3 is TGTGCCAGCAGCCTTCTGACCTACGAGCAGTACTTC.

With regard to this clonotype: A much larger clone differs by one base, so this may be a read error. The chain employs TRBV7-3 and TRBJ2-2; the match to TRBD2 covers 9 bases. Germline trimming cut 4 bases from V and 6 bases from J; bases unmatched to any gene: 6. The CDR3 consists of 15 residues. Germline V lookup: CDR1 SGHTA, CDR2 FQGTGA. CDR3 in DNA: TGTGCCAGCAGCTCACAGCGGGAGGTATCCGGGGAGCTGTTTTTT. Translation gives CASSSQREVSGELFF.

This clonotype was seen at least ten times. The chain links TRBV10-3 to TRBJ2-2, with 10 bases that match TRBD2. The CDR3 is 15 residues long. Germline V gene data show CDR1 as ENHRY and CDR2 as SYGVKD. Trimming at V came to 8 bases and at J to 9 bases, leaving 12 bases not matched to a gene. The CDR3 bases are TGTGCCATCCTAAACGAGCGGGAGGGGCACCGGGAGCTGTTTTTT. It is translated as CAILNEREGHRELFF.

This clonotype was recorded at least ten times. The chain couples TRBV5-1 to TRBJ2-1; 7 bases map to TRBD2. The CDR3 has 15 amino acids. Germline V gives CDR1 SGHRS, CDR2 YFSETQ. The J segment lost 6 bases and the V segment lost 0 bases, leaving 6 bases of the junction unmatched. The CDR3 protein is CASSLAAGVPNEQFF. In nucleotides, the CDR3 is TGCGCCAGCAGCTTGGCTGCGGGAGTACCCAATGAGCAGTTCTTC. Looking up the rest from reference TRBV5-1 and TRBJ2-1 gives the full variable domain: KAGVTQTPRYLIKTRGQQVTLSCSPISGHRSVSWYQQTPGQGLQFLFEYFSETQRNKGNFPGRFSGRQFSNSRSEMNVSTLELGDSALYLCASSLAAGVPNEQFFGPGTRLTVL.

This clonotype was counted many times. V is TRBV2 and J is TRBJ1-4; TRBD1 might be the D (6 bases). The CDR3 is 13 residues long. Germline V gene data show CDR1 as SNHLY and CDR2 as FYNNEI. With 6 bases removed from V and 8 bases from J, the gap between germline ends came to 13 bases. CDR3 coding DNA: TGTGCCAGCAGGGGACATCCAGGCGAAAAACTGTTTTTT. This sequence encodes CASRGHPGEKLFF.

This clonotype was found a few times. The chain links TRBV6-2 or TRBV6-3 to TRBJ2-1; 9 bases map to TRBD2. The CDR3 loop spans 20 amino acids. The junction had 13 bases not matched to a gene; V was cut back by 0 bases and J by 1 base. In germline, CDR1 is MNHEY, CDR2 SVGEGT. CDR3 sequence reads: CASSYSPVLAGSASYNEQFF. The CDR3 DNA sequence: TGTGCCAGCAGTTACTCCCCGGTACTAGCGGGTTCGGCGTCCTACAATGAGCAGTTCTTC.

At least ten counts were recorded for this clonotype. The V call is TRBV5-1, the J call TRBJ1-6; 8 positions match TRBD1. Per the germline V gene, CDR1 is SGHRS and CDR2 is YFSETQ. The CDR3 is made up of 13 amino acids. The V and J ends lost 5 bases and 5 bases, in that order; junction bases with no gene match: 0. CDR3 coding DNA: TGCGCCAGCAGGACAGGGGATAATTCACCCCTCCACTTT. This codes for CASRTGDNSPLHF. The full variable domain, completed using reference TRBV5-1 and TRBJ1-6, is KAGVTQTPRYLIKTRGQQVTLSCSPISGHRSVSWYQQTPGQGLQFLFEYFSETQRNKGNFPGRFSGRQFSNSRSEMNVSTLELGDSALYLCASRTGDNSPLHFGNGTRLTVT.

This clonotype was seen at least ten times. The chain uses TRBV10-3 and TRBJ1-2, with 12 bases matching TRBD1. J lost 5 bases, V lost 2 bases, and 15 bases had no gene match. Per germline, CDR1 ENHRY and CDR2 SYGVKD. The CDR3 extends over 19 amino acids. CDR3 DNA sequence: TGTGCCATCAGTGAGACCCGGCCCGGGACAGGGGGCGCTGGGTATGGCTACACCTTC. Its protein product is CAISETRPGTGGAGYGYTF.